This T cell receptor beta chain appears in the sequencing data of a study of spatial heterogeneity in lung cancer (dated by TCRdb to about 2019). Context from the whole study: Beta-chain transcripts were consistently detected in greater numbers than alpha-chain transcripts, which likely reflected higher beta-chain transcript abundance. In the raw uncorrected reads, each unique combination of TCR and UMI appeared on average more than ten times. Nonsynonymous mutation counts, determined by whole-exome sequencing of tumor tissue, were related to features of the TCR repertoire. Both alpha and beta chains were TCR-sequenced in samples taken at surgery, namely 220 tumor regions, under 80 matched nontumor lung samples and 55 to 60 PBMC samples. A strong correlation was found between TCR transcript counts in tumor regions and a T cell transcriptional module score from matched bulk RNA-seq. In non-small cell lung cancer, the study made a quantitative comparison of TCR alpha and beta repertoires among multiple tumor regions, matched nontumor lung and blood.

This clonotype is large (0.1 to 1%) in terms of sample share. Its antigen has not been determined. One base away there is no much larger clone; base qualities are not given. The library was prepared using 5' RACE. Sequenced using a NextSeq 500. In the TCR library protocol, a unique molecular identifier was attached to each TCR cDNA molecule so that PCR and sequencing errors could be corrected. For the original study's pipeline: Decombinator tools were used for TCR identification, UMI-based error correction and CDR3 extraction. Expanded TCRs were defined as those above a frequency of 2 per 1,000, corresponding to the top 1% of the tumor frequency distribution. Expanded tumor TCRs were classed as regional if statistically deemed absent (corrected P<0.05) from at least one tumor region, otherwise ubiquitous. Renyi diversity was computed with the R vegan package after each repertoire had been subsampled 100 times to 5,000 TCRs. To build CDR3 similarity networks, amino acid triplet string-kernel similarity was used, and CDR3s were connected when their pairwise similarity was above 0.82. The public reads were reanalyzed by TCRdb: fastp trimming at Q25, MiXCR alignment, in-frame beta chains only. Entries that share a CDR3 protein sequence are merged under the most common genes and DNA. These V and J calls originate from TCRdb's pipeline instead of the authors' own analysis. Present in this sample are about 1,500 distinct CDR3 sequences, under 15% of which were seen just once. The ten most abundant clones make up under 20% of the sample.

The sample's time point label, in plain terms: sample taken at primary tumor resection. Samples were obtained from approximately 72 patients with early-stage, untreated non-small cell lung cancer from the lung TRACERx cohort. For TCR sequencing, whole RNA was extracted from tumor and nontumor lung tissue, or from cryopreserved PBMC samples, and no cell sorting was done. Patients were selected for TCR sequencing only if sufficient RNA was available from at least two tumor regions. A lung pathologist reviewed the tumor and adjacent nontumor lung specimens before the specimens were selected. The research as a whole found: Counts of ubiquitous and regional expanded TCRs were found to correlate with counts of ubiquitous and regional nonsynonymous mutations, respectively. TCR-seq was estimated to cover only approximately 6.4% of tumor T cells for alpha chains and approximately 13% for beta chains. The number of expanded intratumoral alpha and beta TCRs correlated with the tumor nonsynonymous mutation count. Additional single-cell paired TCR alpha and beta sequencing was considered necessary to confirm, at a functional level, the hypothesis that regional TCRs recognize regional mutations.

Trimming removed 4 bases from V and 8 bases from J; the gene matches leave 11 bases unexplained. From its cysteine to its phenylalanine, the CDR3 spans 15 amino acids. Only the CDR3 region is kept as DNA, spanning 45 bases read in frame from base 1. As encoded in the germline V gene (reference sequence), CDR1 is LNHDA while CDR2 is SQIVND. Recombination connected TRBV19 to TRBJ1-5; TRBD1 agrees with 7 junctional bases. This clonotype originated in a female donor with early-stage non-small cell lung cancer. This sample comprised lung tumor tissue, obtained at surgery. The nucleotide sequence is TGTGCCAGTAGTACTGCTCGACAGGGCCAGGAGCCCCAGCATTTT. It translates as CASSTARQGQEPQHF.